This T cell receptor (beta chain) came from a study of OX40 agonist ivuxolimab in advanced cancers. Study as a whole: Hepatocellular carcinoma, melanoma, renal cell or head and neck cancer occurred in dose-escalation patients. Study-level points and caveats: Also showing low normalized T-cell clonal expansion were some of the nonresponders. More expanded clones were seen, on average, in CD8+ T cells than in CD4+.

V gave up 0 bases and J gave up 6 bases, with 5 bases separating them. The CDR3 loop spans 12 amino acids. Germline assignment: CDR1 SGHTA and CDR2 FQGNSA. The count of this clone is one. Its antigen is currently unknown. Sequencing used immunoSEQ multiplex PCR; TCRdb keeps in-frame clones, though not all of them. The sample consists of under 100,000 clones, roughly 89% of them appearing once. This clonotype originated in an adult with an advanced solid tumor such as melanoma, head and neck, liver or kidney cancer. Sequenced material: CD4+ or CD8+ T cells sorted from blood, taken in a trial of the OX40 agonist ivuxolimab. This chain links TRBV7-2 with TRBJ1-2; D unresolved. The CDR3 bases are TGTGCCAGCAGCTTAGCTGTAGATGGCTACACCTTC. This sequence encodes CASSLAVDGYTF.